The clone carrying this TCR beta chain was observed a few times. The junction departs from the called germline gene at one end, perhaps through a read error. Thyroid ultrasound, orbital computed tomography, TRAb, serum thyroxine and clinical symptoms formed the basis of diagnosis. Amplification from RNA transcripts yielded the TCR beta CDR3 regions. The first round was an RT-PCR with HTBI primers, and the second round was a multiplex PCR. Each CDR3 protein is one row after TCRdb ran MiXCR on the multiplex PCR reads. Of a few hundred thousand distinct CDR3 sequences in the sample, approximately 17% were seen once. These data originate in a study of Graves' ophthalmopathy and Graves' hyperthyroidism. The CDR3 extends over 17 amino acids. The germline gives CDR1 SGHNT, CDR2 YYREEE (reference sequence).

The specimen was peripheral blood. The chain couples TRBV5-4 to TRBJ2-2, with D perhaps TRBD2 (5 bases). The source of this sequence is an adult woman with stable Graves' hyperthyroidism. This chain's CDR3 is CASSLGLGFANTGELCF. The DNA for the CDR3 is TGTGCCAGCAGCTTGGGTCTGGGGTTCGCGAACACCGGGGAGCTGTGTTTT. The full variable domain, in which reference TRBV5-4 and TRBJ2-2 provide the parts outside the CDR3, is ETGVTQSPTHLIKTRGQQVTLRCSSQSGHNTVSWYQQALGQGPQFIFQYYREEENGRGNFPPRFSGLQFPNYSSELNVNALELDDSALYLCASSLGLGFANTGELCFGEGSRLTVL.